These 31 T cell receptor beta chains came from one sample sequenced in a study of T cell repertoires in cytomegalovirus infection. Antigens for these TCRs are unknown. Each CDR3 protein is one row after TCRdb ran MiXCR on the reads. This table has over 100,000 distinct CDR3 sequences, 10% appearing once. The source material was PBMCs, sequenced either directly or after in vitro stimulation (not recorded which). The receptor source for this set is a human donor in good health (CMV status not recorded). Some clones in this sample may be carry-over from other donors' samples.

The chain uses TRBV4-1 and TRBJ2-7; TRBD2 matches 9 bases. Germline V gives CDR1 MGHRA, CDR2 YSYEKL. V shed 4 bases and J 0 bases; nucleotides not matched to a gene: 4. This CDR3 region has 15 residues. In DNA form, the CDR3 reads TGCGCCAGCAGCCCCAGCGGGAGGAGCTCCTACGAGCAGTACTTC. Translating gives CASSPSGRSSYEQYF.

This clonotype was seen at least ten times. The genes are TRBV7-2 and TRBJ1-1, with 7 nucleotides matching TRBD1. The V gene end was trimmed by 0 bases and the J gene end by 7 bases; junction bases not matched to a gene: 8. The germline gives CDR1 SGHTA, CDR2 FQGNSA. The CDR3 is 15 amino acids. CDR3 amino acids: CASSLASRGYNEAFF. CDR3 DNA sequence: TGTGCCAGCAGCTTAGCGTCCAGGGGGTATAATGAAGCTTTCTTT.

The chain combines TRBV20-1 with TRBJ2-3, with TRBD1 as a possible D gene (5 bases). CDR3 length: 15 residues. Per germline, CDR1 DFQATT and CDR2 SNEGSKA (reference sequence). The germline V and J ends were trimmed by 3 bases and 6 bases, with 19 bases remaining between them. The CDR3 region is CSARDKVLSVDTQYF. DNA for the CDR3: TGCAGTGCTAGGGACAAGGTCCTCTCCGTGGATACGCAGTATTTT.

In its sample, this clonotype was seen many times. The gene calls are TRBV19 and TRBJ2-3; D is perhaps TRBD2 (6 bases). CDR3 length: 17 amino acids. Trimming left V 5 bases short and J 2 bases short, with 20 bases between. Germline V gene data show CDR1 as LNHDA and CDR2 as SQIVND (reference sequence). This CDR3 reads CASSVGLTRSSTDTQYF. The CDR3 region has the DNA TGTGCCAGTAGTGTCGGACTAACTAGAAGTTCCACAGATACGCAGTATTTT. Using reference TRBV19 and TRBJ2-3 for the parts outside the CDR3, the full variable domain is DGGITQSPKYLFRKEGQNVTLSCEQNLNHDAMYWYRQDPGQGLRLIYYSQIVNDFQKGDIAEGYSVSREKKESFPLTVTSAQKNPTAFYLCASSVGLTRSSTDTQYFGPGTRLTVL.

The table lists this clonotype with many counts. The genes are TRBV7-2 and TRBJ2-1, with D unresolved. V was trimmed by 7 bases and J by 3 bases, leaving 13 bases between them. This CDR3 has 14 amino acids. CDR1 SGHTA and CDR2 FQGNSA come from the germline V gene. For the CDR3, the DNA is TGTGCCAGCACCTCCCCAGCACTCTACAATGAGCAGTTCTTC. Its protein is CASTSPALYNEQFF.

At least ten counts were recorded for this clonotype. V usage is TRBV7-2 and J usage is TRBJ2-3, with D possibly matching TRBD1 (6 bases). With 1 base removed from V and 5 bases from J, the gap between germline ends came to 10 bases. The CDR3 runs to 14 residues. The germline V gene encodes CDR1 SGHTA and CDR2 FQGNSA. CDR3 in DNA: TGTGCCAGCAGCTTAGACAGGGCTAAAGATACGCAGTATTTT. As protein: CASSLDRAKDTQYF.

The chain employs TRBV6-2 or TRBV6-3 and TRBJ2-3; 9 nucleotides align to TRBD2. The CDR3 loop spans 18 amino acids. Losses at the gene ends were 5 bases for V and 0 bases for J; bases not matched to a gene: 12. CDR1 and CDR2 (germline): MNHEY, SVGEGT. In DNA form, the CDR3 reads TGTGCCAGCAGTAAAACCGTGACTAGCGGTACTAGCACAGATACGCAGTATTTT. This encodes CASSKTVTSGTSTDTQYF.

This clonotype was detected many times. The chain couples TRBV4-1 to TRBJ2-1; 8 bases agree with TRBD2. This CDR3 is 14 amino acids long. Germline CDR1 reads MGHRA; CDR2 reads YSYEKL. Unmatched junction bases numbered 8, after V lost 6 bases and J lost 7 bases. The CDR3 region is CASRNQREINEQFF. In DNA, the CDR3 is TGCGCCAGCAGAAACCAGCGGGAGATAAATGAGCAGTTCTTC.

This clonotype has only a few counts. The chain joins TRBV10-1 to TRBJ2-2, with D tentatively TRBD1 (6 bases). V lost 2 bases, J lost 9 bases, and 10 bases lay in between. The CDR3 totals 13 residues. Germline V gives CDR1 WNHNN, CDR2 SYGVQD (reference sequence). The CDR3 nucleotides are TGCGCCAGCAGTGAGGGGGGCAACCGGGAGCTGTTTTTT. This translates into CASSEGGNRELFF.

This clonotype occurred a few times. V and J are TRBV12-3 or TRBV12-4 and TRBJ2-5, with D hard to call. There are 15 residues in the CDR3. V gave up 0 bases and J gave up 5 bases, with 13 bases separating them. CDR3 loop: CASSLAREESETQYF. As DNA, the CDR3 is TGTGCCAGCAGTTTAGCGCGAGAAGAGTCCGAGACCCAGTACTTC.

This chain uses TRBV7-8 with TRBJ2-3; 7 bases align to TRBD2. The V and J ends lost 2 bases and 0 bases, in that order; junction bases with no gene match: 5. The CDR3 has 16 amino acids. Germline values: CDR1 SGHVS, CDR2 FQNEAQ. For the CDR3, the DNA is TGTGCCAGCAGCTTACTAGTAGCGGGTAGCACAGATACGCAGTATTTT. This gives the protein CASSLLVAGSTDTQYF.

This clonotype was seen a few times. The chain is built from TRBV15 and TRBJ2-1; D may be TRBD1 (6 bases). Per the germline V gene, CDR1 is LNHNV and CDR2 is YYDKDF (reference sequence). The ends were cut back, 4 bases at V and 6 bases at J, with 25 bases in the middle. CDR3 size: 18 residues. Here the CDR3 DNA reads TGTGCCACCAGCAAGCGAGGACGGGCAGGGGTCAACCCCAATGAGCAGTTCTTC. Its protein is CATSKRGRAGVNPNEQFF.

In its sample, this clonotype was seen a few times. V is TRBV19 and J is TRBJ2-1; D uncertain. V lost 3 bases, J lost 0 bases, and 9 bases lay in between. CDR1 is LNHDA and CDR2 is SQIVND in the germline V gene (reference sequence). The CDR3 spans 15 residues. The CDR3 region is CASSILSSSYNEQFF. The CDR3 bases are TGTGCCAGTAGTATTTTGAGTAGCTCCTACAATGAGCAGTTCTTC.

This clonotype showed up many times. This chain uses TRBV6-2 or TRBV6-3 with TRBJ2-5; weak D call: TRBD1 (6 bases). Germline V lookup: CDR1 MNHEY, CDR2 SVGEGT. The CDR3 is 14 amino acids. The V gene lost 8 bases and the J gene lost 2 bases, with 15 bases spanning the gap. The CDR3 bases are TGTGCCAGCGGACAGACAAACCTACAAGAGACCCAGTACTTC. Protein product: CASGQTNLQETQYF.

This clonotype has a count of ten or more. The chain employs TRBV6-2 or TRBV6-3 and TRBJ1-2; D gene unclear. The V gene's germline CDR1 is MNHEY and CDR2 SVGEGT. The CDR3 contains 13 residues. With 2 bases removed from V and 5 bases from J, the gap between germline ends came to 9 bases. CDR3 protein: CASSYMAVYGYTF. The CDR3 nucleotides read TGTGCCAGCAGTTACATGGCGGTTTATGGCTACACCTTC.

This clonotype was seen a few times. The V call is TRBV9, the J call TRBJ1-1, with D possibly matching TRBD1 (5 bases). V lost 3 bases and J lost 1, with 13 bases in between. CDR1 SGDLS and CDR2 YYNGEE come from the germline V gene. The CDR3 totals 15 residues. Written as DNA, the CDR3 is TGTGCCAGCAGCGCCCGGGGACTGCCGAACACTGAAGCTTTCTTT. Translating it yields CASSARGLPNTEAFF.

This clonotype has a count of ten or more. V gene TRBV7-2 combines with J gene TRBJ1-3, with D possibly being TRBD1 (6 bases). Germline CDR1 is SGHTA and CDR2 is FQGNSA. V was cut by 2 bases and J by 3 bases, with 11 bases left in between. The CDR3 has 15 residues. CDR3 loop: CASSLRGGSGNTIYF. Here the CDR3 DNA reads TGTGCCAGCAGCTTAAGGGGGGGGAGTGGAAACACCATATATTTT.

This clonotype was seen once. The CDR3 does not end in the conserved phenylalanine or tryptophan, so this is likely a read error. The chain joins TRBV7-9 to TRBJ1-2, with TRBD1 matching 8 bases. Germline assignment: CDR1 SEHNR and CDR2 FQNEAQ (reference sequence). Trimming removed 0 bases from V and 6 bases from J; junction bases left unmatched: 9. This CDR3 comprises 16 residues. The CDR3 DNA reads TGTGCCAGCAGCTTAGCGAGGGGGCCAGGGGGCCATGGCTACACCGTC. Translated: CASSLARGPGGHGYTV.

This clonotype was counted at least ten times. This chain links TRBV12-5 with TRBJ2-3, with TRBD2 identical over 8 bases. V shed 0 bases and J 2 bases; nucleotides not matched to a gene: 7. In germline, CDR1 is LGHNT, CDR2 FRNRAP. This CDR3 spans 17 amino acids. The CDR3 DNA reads TGTGCTAGTGGTTTGGTAATCAGCGGGAGTTTCACAGATACGCAGTATTTT. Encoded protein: CASGLVISGSFTDTQYF.

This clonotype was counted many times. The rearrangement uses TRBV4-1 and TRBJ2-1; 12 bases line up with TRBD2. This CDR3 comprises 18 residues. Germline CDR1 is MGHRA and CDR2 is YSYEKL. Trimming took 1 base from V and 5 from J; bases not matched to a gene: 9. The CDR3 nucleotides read TGCGCCAGCAGCCAAGGGCTAGCGGGAGGGCATCGGAACAATGAGCAGTTCTTC. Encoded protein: CASSQGLAGGHRNNEQFF.

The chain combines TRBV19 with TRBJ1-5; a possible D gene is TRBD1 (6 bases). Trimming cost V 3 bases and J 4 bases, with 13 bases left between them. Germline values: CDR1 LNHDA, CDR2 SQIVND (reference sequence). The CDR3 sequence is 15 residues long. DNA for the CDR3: TGTGCCAGTAGTATTGGGGGCAGGATTAATCAGCCCCAGCATTTT. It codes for CASSIGGRINQPQHF. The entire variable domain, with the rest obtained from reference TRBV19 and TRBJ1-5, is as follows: DGGITQSPKYLFRKEGQNVTLSCEQNLNHDAMYWYRQDPGQGLRLIYYSQIVNDFQKGDIAEGYSVSREKKESFPLTVTSAQKNPTAFYLCASSIGGRINQPQHFGDGTRLSIL.

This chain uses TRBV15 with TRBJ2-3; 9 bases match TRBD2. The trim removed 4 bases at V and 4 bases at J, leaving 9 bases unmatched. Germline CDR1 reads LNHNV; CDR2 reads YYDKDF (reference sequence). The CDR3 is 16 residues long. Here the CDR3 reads CATSNDSGRVADTQYF. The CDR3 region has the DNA TGTGCCACCAGCAATGATAGCGGGAGAGTTGCAGATACGCAGTATTTT.

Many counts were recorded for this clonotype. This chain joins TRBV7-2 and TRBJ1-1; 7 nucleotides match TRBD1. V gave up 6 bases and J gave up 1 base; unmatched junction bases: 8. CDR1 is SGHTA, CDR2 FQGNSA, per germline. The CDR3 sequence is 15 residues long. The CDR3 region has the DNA TGTGCCAGCAGTCCGCCGGGACAGAGGAACACTGAAGCTTTCTTT. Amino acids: CASSPPGQRNTEAFF. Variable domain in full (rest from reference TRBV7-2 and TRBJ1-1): GAGVSQSPSNKVTEKGKDVELRCDPISGHTALYWYRQSLGQGLEFLIYFQGNSAPDKSGLPSDRFSAERTGGSVSTLTIQRTQQEDSAVYLCASSPPGQRNTEAFFGQGTRLTVV.

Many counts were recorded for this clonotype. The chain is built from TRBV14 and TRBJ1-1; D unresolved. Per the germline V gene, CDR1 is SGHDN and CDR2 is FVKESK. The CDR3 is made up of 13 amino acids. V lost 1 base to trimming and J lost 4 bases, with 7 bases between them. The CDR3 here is CASSQGRITEAFF. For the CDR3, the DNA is TGTGCCAGCAGCCAAGGTCGGATCACTGAAGCTTTCTTT.

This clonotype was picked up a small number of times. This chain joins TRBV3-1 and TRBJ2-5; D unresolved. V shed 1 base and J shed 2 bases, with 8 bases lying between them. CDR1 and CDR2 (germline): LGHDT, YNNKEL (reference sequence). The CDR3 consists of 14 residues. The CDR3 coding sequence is TGTGCCAGCAGCCAAGGAAGACGGCAAGAGACCCAGTACTTC. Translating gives CASSQGRRQETQYF.

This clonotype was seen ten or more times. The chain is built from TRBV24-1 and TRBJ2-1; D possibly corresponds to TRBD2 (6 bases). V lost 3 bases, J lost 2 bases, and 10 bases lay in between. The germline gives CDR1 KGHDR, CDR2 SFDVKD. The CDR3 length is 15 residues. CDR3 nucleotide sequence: TGTGCCACCAGTGATGTAGCGGCTACCTACAATGAGCAGTTCTTC. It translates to CATSDVAATYNEQFF.

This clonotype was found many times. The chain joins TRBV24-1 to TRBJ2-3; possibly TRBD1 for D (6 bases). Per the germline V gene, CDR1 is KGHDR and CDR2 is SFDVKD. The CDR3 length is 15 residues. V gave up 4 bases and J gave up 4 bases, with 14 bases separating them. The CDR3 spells CATSDPNRVSDTQYF. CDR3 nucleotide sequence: TGTGCCACCAGTGACCCAAACAGGGTTTCAGATACGCAGTATTTT.

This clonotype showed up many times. The DNA of the CDR3 is TGTGCCAGCAGTACCCCCGGGACTAGCGGGCGCGAGACCCAGTACTTC. It is translated as CASSTPGTSGRETQYF. V is TRBV6-2 or TRBV6-3 and J is TRBJ2-5; 12 bases align to TRBD2. The germline V gene encodes CDR1 MNHEY and CDR2 SVGEGT. The CDR3 contains 16 residues. J lost 5 bases, V lost 5 bases, and 9 bases had no gene match.

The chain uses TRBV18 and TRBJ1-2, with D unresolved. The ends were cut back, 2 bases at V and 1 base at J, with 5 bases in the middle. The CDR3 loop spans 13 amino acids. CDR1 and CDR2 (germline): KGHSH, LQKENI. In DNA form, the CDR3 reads TGTGCCAGCTCACCAGCGGATAACTATGGCTACACCTTC. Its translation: CASSPADNYGYTF. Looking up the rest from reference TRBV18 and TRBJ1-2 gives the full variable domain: NAGVMQNPRHLVRRRGQEARLRCSPMKGHSHVYWYRQLPEEGLKFMVYLQKENIIDESGMPKERFSAEFPKEGPSILRIQQVVRGDSAAYFCASSPADNYGYTFGSGTRLTVV.

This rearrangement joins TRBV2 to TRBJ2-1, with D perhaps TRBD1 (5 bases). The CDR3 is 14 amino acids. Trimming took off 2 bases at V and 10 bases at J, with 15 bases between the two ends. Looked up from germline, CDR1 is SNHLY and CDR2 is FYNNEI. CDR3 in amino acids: CASSEKYWSGEQFF. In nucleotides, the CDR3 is TGTGCCAGCAGTGAAAAGTACTGGTCAGGGGAGCAGTTCTTC.

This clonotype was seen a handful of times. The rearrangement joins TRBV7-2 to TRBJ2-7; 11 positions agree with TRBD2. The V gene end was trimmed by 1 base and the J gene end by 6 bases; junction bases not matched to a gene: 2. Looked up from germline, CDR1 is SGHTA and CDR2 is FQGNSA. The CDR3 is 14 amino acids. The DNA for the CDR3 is TGTGCCAGCAGCTTAGTTCTAGCGGGGGGCGAGCAGTACTTC. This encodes CASSLVLAGGEQYF.